Listed below are T cell receptor beta chains from one sample, sequenced in a study of blood T cell repertoires in COVID-19. Clones were sequenced by immunoSEQ multiplex PCR, and TCRdb holds only the in-frame ones, with some missing. The data contain 100,000 to 150,000 clones, around 86% of them singletons. Sample: peripheral blood. These receptors originate from a man of 80 years or more with active or convalescent COVID-19. Both conserved end residues are part of each CDR3. Fields, in order: D gene, V gene, CDR3 length, J gene, clone size, CDR3 DNA, CDR3 protein. The D gene is left open where the match is weak. Clone size, where shown, is once, few, many, or a class for clones that have expanded.

D gene: TRBD1; V gene: TRBV9; CDR3 length: 15; J gene: TRBJ2-7; clone size: NA; CDR3 DNA: TGTGCCAGCAGCGAGGGACAGCAACCGACCTACGAGCAGTACTTC; CDR3 protein: CASSEGQQPTYEQYF
D gene: NA; V gene: TRBV3-1/TRBV3-2; CDR3 length: 12; J gene: TRBJ2-1; clone size: NA; CDR3 DNA: TGTGCCAGTTGGGGCGGGGCCAATGAGCAGTTCTTC; CDR3 protein: CASWGGANEQFF
D gene: TRBD2; V gene: TRBV18; CDR3 length: 15; J gene: TRBJ2-7; clone size: NA; CDR3 DNA: TGTGCCAGCTCCCCGACTAGCGGGAGCTCCTACGAGCAGTACTTC; CDR3 protein: CASSPTSGSSYEQYF
D gene: TRBD1; V gene: TRBV7-9; CDR3 length: 15; J gene: TRBJ1-1; clone size: NA; CDR3 DNA: TGTGCCAGCAGCGCCTCAGGGGGCACCAGTCTAGGAGCTTTCTTT; CDR3 protein: CASSASGGTSLGAFF
D gene: NA; V gene: TRBV2; CDR3 length: 16; J gene: TRBJ1-3; clone size: NA; CDR3 DNA: TGTGCCAGCAGTATTTCGTCAGGGGCCTCTGGAAACACCATATATTTT; CDR3 protein: CASSISSGASGNTIYF
D gene: TRBD2; V gene: TRBV18; CDR3 length: 18; J gene: TRBJ2-3; clone size: NA; CDR3 DNA: TGTGCCAGCTCACCGCGCCCGGGACTAGCGACTAGCACAGATACGCAGTATTTT; CDR3 protein: CASSPRPGLATSTDTQYF
D gene: NA; V gene: TRBV5-1; CDR3 length: 15; J gene: TRBJ1-3; clone size: NA; CDR3 DNA: TGCGCCAGCAGCTTGAAGGGGTACTCTGGAAACACCATATATTTT; CDR3 protein: CASSLKGYSGNTIYF
D gene: NA; V gene: TRBV21-1; CDR3 length: 12; J gene: TRBJ2-5; clone size: NA; CDR3 DNA: TGTGCCGGGACTAGCGCGCAAGAGACCCAGTACTTC; CDR3 protein: CAGTSAQETQYF
D gene: NA; V gene: TRBV5-8; CDR3 length: 13; J gene: TRBJ1-2; clone size: NA; CDR3 DNA: TGTGCCAGCAGCTTGGAATCGGACTATGGCTACACCTTC; CDR3 protein: CASSLESDYGYTF
D gene: NA; V gene: TRBV7-9; CDR3 length: 14; J gene: TRBJ2-7; clone size: NA; CDR3 DNA: TGTGCCAGCAGCTTAGCGCGGGCAGTTGCCGAGCAGTACTTC; CDR3 protein: CASSLARAVAEQYF
D gene: TRBD2; V gene: TRBV5-1; CDR3 length: 15; J gene: TRBJ2-1; clone size: NA; CDR3 DNA: TGCGCCAGCAGCTCCTTGACTAGCCAAGACAATGAGCAGTTCTTC; CDR3 protein: CASSSLTSQDNEQFF
D gene: NA; V gene: TRBV5-8; CDR3 length: 15; J gene: TRBJ1-2; clone size: once; CDR3 DNA: TGTGCCAGCAGCCTAACAGGGACGCGCGGCTATGGCTACACCTTC; CDR3 protein: CASSLTGTRGYGYTF
D gene: TRBD1; V gene: TRBV5-1; CDR3 length: 15; J gene: TRBJ2-3; clone size: NA; CDR3 DNA: TGCGCCAGCAGCTCCGGGACAGGGGCTCGGGATACGCAGTATTTT; CDR3 protein: CASSSGTGARDTQYF
D gene: TRBD2; V gene: TRBV11-3; CDR3 length: 16; J gene: TRBJ2-3; clone size: NA; CDR3 DNA: TGTGCCAGCAGCGATCCGACTAGCGGGAGCACAGATACGCAGTATTTT; CDR3 protein: CASSDPTSGSTDTQYF
D gene: TRBD1; V gene: TRBV30; CDR3 length: 18; J gene: TRBJ2-1; clone size: few; CDR3 DNA: TGTGCCTGGAGTTACGGACAGGCTACTTACTACTCCTACAATGAGCAGTTCTTC; CDR3 protein: CAWSYGQATYYSYNEQFF
D gene: TRBD1; V gene: TRBV12-3/TRBV12-4; CDR3 length: 13; J gene: TRBJ1-2; clone size: once; CDR3 DNA: TGTGCCAGCAGTATCCAGGGGGCGGTTGGCTACACCTTC; CDR3 protein: CASSIQGAVGYTF
D gene: NA; V gene: TRBV11-2; CDR3 length: 15; J gene: TRBJ2-3; clone size: NA; CDR3 DNA: TGTGCCAGCGGGGGGGCCCTTTCTAGCACAGATACGCAGTATTTT; CDR3 protein: CASGGALSSTDTQYF
D gene: NA; V gene: TRBV11-2; CDR3 length: 16; J gene: TRBJ2-5; clone size: NA; CDR3 DNA: TGTGCCAGCAGCTTAAGCGATCAGGGGCGCCGCGGGACCCAGTACTTC; CDR3 protein: CASSLSDQGRRGTQYF
D gene: TRBD1; V gene: TRBV5-8; CDR3 length: 15; J gene: TRBJ2-7; clone size: NA; CDR3 DNA: TGTGCCAGCAGCTTGGCCGACAGGGAGACCTACGAGCAGTACTTC; CDR3 protein: CASSLADRETYEQYF
D gene: TRBD2; V gene: TRBV28; CDR3 length: 17; J gene: TRBJ2-7; clone size: NA; CDR3 DNA: TGTGCCAGCAGGGGACTAGCAGGCCGACCAAGCTCCTACGAGCAGTACTTC; CDR3 protein: CASRGLAGRPSSYEQYF
D gene: NA; V gene: TRBV20-1; CDR3 length: 11; J gene: TRBJ2-4; clone size: NA; CDR3 DNA: TGCAGTGCTAGTTTCGGGGACATTCAGTACTTC; CDR3 protein: CSASFGDIQYF
D gene: TRBD1; V gene: TRBV19; CDR3 length: 13; J gene: TRBJ1-2; clone size: NA; CDR3 DNA: TGTGCCAGTAGTGTTGACAGGGGCTATGGCTACACCTTC; CDR3 protein: CASSVDRGYGYTF
D gene: NA; V gene: TRBV29-1; CDR3 length: 12; J gene: TRBJ1-2; clone size: NA; CDR3 DNA: TGCAGCGCACAGGCTCAGCTCAATGGCTACACCTTC; CDR3 protein: CSAQAQLNGYTF
D gene: TRBD1; V gene: TRBV19; CDR3 length: 15; J gene: TRBJ2-7; clone size: once; CDR3 DNA: TGTGCCAGTAGTCCCGGGACAGGGGGCTCTTACGAGCAGTACTTC; CDR3 protein: CASSPGTGGSYEQYF
D gene: NA; V gene: TRBV7-2; CDR3 length: 17; J gene: TRBJ1-1; clone size: NA; CDR3 DNA: TGTGCCAGCAGCTTAGACCGACTGGCCGGCCATCACACTGAAGCTTTCTTT; CDR3 protein: CASSLDRLAGHHTEAFF
D gene: TRBD2; V gene: TRBV3-1/TRBV3-2; CDR3 length: 16; J gene: TRBJ2-1; clone size: once; CDR3 DNA: TGTGCCAGCAGCCAATTCGCGGGAGGGCCGTACAATGAGCAGTTCTTC; CDR3 protein: CASSQFAGGPYNEQFF
D gene: NA; V gene: TRBV6-5; CDR3 length: 13; J gene: TRBJ2-7; clone size: NA; CDR3 DNA: TGTGCCAGCAGGGACAGTTTTTCCGACGAGCAGTACTTC; CDR3 protein: CASRDSFSDEQYF
D gene: NA; V gene: TRBV7-3; CDR3 length: 13; J gene: TRBJ1-1; clone size: NA; CDR3 DNA: TGTGCCAGCAGCTTCGCGGGGAACACTGAAGCTTTCTTT; CDR3 protein: CASSFAGNTEAFF
D gene: NA; V gene: TRBV5-8; CDR3 length: 15; J gene: TRBJ2-5; clone size: NA; CDR3 DNA: TGTGCCAGCAGCTTGGCCGGGAGAGGCGGAGAGACCCAGTACTTC; CDR3 protein: CASSLAGRGGETQYF
D gene: NA; V gene: TRBV5-1; CDR3 length: 14; J gene: TRBJ1-4; clone size: NA; CDR3 DNA: TGCGCCAGCAGGGACCCACAGGGCAATGAAAAACTGTTTTTT; CDR3 protein: CASRDPQGNEKLFF
D gene: TRBD2; V gene: TRBV7-9; CDR3 length: 16; J gene: TRBJ2-1; clone size: NA; CDR3 DNA: TGTGCCAGCAGCCCGGCGGGGGGGCGGGTTTACAATGAGCAGTTCTTC; CDR3 protein: CASSPAGGRVYNEQFF
D gene: TRBD2; V gene: TRBV28; CDR3 length: 16; J gene: TRBJ2-4; clone size: once; CDR3 DNA: TGTGCCAGCAGTTTGACCCTAGCGGGAAACAAAAACATTCAGTACTTC; CDR3 protein: CASSLTLAGNKNIQYF
D gene: TRBD1; V gene: TRBV19; CDR3 length: 15; J gene: TRBJ1-2; clone size: NA; CDR3 DNA: TGTGCCAGTAGTATAGTTCCAGGGGGCGTTGATGGCTACACCTTC; CDR3 protein: CASSIVPGGVDGYTF
D gene: TRBD2; V gene: TRBV2; CDR3 length: 14; J gene: TRBJ2-3; clone size: NA; CDR3 DNA: TGTGCCAGCAGTGTTCGGGGGGGCACAGATACGCAGTATTTT; CDR3 protein: CASSVRGGTDTQYF
D gene: TRBD2; V gene: TRBV7-9; CDR3 length: 16; J gene: TRBJ2-3; clone size: once; CDR3 DNA: TGTGCCAGCAGCTCGCAGCGGGGGGGCCTGACAGATACGCAGTATTTT; CDR3 protein: CASSSQRGGLTDTQYF
D gene: NA; V gene: TRBV5-5; CDR3 length: 12; J gene: TRBJ2-5; clone size: NA; CDR3 DNA: TGTGCCAGCAGCTTTAGTGGAGAGACCCAGTACTTC; CDR3 protein: CASSFSGETQYF